A single sample is the source of the 4 T cell receptor beta chains below, sequenced in a study of blood T cell repertoires in COVID-19. The repertoire was sequenced with immunoSEQ multiplex PCR; TCRdb's copy has only in-frame clones and lacks some. The sample yields some 400,000 clones, 80% to 90% seen once. The sequencing input was PBMCs or T cells enriched from blood (not recorded which). The source is a man in his thirties or forties who had recovered from COVID-19.

As DNA, the CDR3 is TGTGCCAGCTCACTCTCGGCTGGGGCCAACGTCCTGACTTTC. It is translated as CASSLSAGANVLTF. The chain couples TRBV18 to TRBJ2-6; D is unclear. Germline loops: CDR1 KGHSH, CDR2 LQKENI. V lost 4 bases and J 2 bases, leaving 6 bases between the germline ends. The CDR3 contains 14 residues.

This chain joins TRBV28 and TRBJ2-1, with TRBD2 matching over 10 bases. V shed 2 bases and J 5 bases; nucleotides not matched to a gene: 6. This CDR3 comprises 16 residues. Per the germline V gene, CDR1 is MDHEN and CDR2 is SYDVKM. CDR3 bases: TGTGCCAGCAGTTTACTGACTAGCGGGCTAGACAATGAGCAGTTCTTC. It translates to CASSLLTSGLDNEQFF.

The chain joins TRBV20-1 to TRBJ2-7; D unclear. The V end lost 3 bases, the J end lost 2 bases, and 11 bases lay between the germline ends. Germline assignment: CDR1 DFQATT and CDR2 SNEGSKA (reference sequence). The CDR3 sequence is 13 residues long. The CDR3 DNA reads as TGCAGTGCTAGTTTTCACAGAACCTACGAGCAGTACTTC. Translating it yields CSASFHRTYEQYF.

This chain connects TRBV5-6 to TRBJ1-1, with 9 bases fitting TRBD1. After removal of 4 bases from V and 1 base from J, the junction contained 8 bases not matched to a gene. Germline loops: CDR1 SGHDT, CDR2 YYEEEE. The CDR3 has 16 residues. The CDR3 sequence: CASSRDRGVSNTEAFF. In DNA form, the CDR3 reads TGTGCCAGCAGCCGTGACAGGGGGGTTTCGAACACTGAAGCTTTCTTT.